This T cell receptor (beta chain) was found in a study of blood T cell repertoires in COVID-19. Looking at the study overall: PBMCs, B-cell-depleted T cells, or T cells provided the cDNA or gDNA that made up the material.

This clone was detected only a few times. The repertoire was sequenced with immunoSEQ multiplex PCR; TCRdb's copy has only in-frame clones and lacks some. Of approximately 76,000 clones detected, approximately 86% appear once; the ten largest clones hold approximately 14%. Germline CDR1 and CDR2: SGHNT and YYREEE (reference sequence). Trimming cost V 3 bases and J 5 bases; bases outside gene matches: 7. The CDR3 consists of 14 residues. The receptor's source is a woman aged 55-75 years with acute or convalescent COVID-19. Sequencing was done on a sample of peripheral blood. The rearrangement joins TRBV5-4 to TRBJ2-5, with 7 bases fitting TRBD2. The CDR3: CASSSITSVETQYF. The CDR3 DNA follows: TGTGCCAGCAGCTCAATCACTAGCGTTGAGACCCAGTACTTC.